This T cell receptor (beta chain) came from a study of T-cell memory formation after mild COVID-19. The CDR3 runs to 15 residues. Per germline, CDR1 SEHNR and CDR2 FQNEAQ (reference sequence). Comments on this clonotype: Compared with germline, one end of the junction differs, possibly owing to a read error.

TCRdb reanalysed the 5' RACE reads using MiXCR and keeps one entry per CDR3 protein. Seen here are 450,000 to 650,000 distinct CDR3 sequences, less than 25% observed once, and the top ten hold around 7.7%. This chain connects TRBV7-9 to TRBJ2-5; TRBD2 is a possible D gene (7 bases). The sequenced sample was PBMCs or a T cell subset sorted from them (not recorded which). The receptor was derived from an adult woman who had mild COVID-19 (a few samples of this study predate the infection). Cell type and time point are not known. Written as DNA, the CDR3 is TGTGCCGGCAGCTTGCCCAGGGGACTACAAGAGACCCAGTACTTC. It translates to CAGSLPRGLQETQYF. Full variable domain (outside the CDR3, taken from reference TRBV7-9 and TRBJ2-5): DTGVSQNPRHKITKRGQNVTFRCDPISEHNRLYWYRQTLGQGPEFLTYFQNEAQLEKSRLLSDRFSAERPKGSFSTLEIQRTEQGDSAMYLCAGSLPRGLQETQYFGPGTRLLVL.